The rows below give T cell receptor beta chains drawn from one sample of a study. TCRdb used MiXCR to reprocess the 5' RACE reads, holding one entry per CDR3 protein. This sample has approximately 21,000 distinct CDR3 sequences, with approximately 28% found just once. The sequencing sample was made of tumor-infiltrating naive CD4+ T cells sorted from the breast tumor. These receptors originate from a female donor with breast cancer. Both conserved end residues are part of each CDR3. Fields, in order: CDR3 DNA, CDR3 protein, clone size, V gene, J gene, D gene. D genes are given only for firm matches. Some rows have no size entry. The others give once, few or many, or a class for an expanded clone.

DNA: TGTGCCAGCAGTGAATTTAGCGGGAGGGGAGCCTCCTACAATGAGCAGTTCTTC
CDR3: CASSEFSGRGASYNEQFF
size: many
V: TRBV25-1
J: TRBJ2-1
D: TRBD2

DNA: TGTGCCAGCAGCCGACAGGTCCAAGGTGAGCAGTTCTTC
CDR3: CASSRQVQGEQFF
size: -
V: TRBV12-3/TRBV12-4
J: TRBJ2-1
D: -

DNA: TGCAGTACTCGGGGACTGGAGGGCTACACCTTC
CDR3: CSTRGLEGYTF
size: medium-sized
V: TRBV20-1
J: TRBJ1-2
D: -

DNA: TGTGCCAGCAGCTCGACTGAAGTGGATGAGCAGTTCTTC
CDR3: CASSSTEVDEQFF
size: few
V: TRBV9
J: TRBJ2-1
D: -

DNA: TGTGCCAGCTCACCTGGACAGACGAACACCGGGGAGCTGTTTTTT
CDR3: CASSPGQTNTGELFF
size: few
V: TRBV18
J: TRBJ2-2
D: -

DNA: TGTGCCACCAGCAGAGCAGGGGTGGAAAACACCATATATTTT
CDR3: CATSRAGVENTIYF
size: -
V: TRBV15
J: TRBJ1-3
D: -

DNA: TGTGCCAGCAGTTACCCGGCTTCTGAAGCTTTCTTT
CDR3: CASSYPASEAFF
size: few
V: TRBV6-6
J: TRBJ1-1
D: -

DNA: TGTGCCACCAGTGATTTGGGGGGTGAAGCAGATACGCAGTATTTT
CDR3: CATSDLGGEADTQYF
size: -
V: TRBV24-1
J: TRBJ2-3
D: -

DNA: TGTGCCAGCAGTTCGAGCCCACGACCCTACGAGCAATACTTC
CDR3: CASSSSPRPYEQYF
size: -
V: TRBV6-5
J: TRBJ2-7
D: -

DNA: TGTGCCAGCTGGGACTTGGGAGGGAATGAGCAGTTCTTC
CDR3: CASWDLGGNEQFF
size: few
V: TRBV6-5
J: TRBJ2-1
D: TRBD2